The 28 T cell receptor beta chains listed next were all sequenced from one sample in a study of T cell responses to AZD1222 COVID-19 vaccine. The table came from immunoSEQ multiplex PCR; TCRdb's copy has only in-frame clones and leaves some out. Of approximately 140,000 clones listed, around 90% were seen once; the top ten hold less than 3.5%. The sequencing here drew on peripheral blood, taken 28 days after the second AZD1222 dose. The receptors originated from an adult who received the AZD1222 COVID-19 vaccine.

This rearrangement joins TRBV19 to TRBJ1-1; unclear D gene. In germline, CDR1 is LNHDA, CDR2 SQIVND (reference sequence). V was trimmed by 6 bases and J by 2 bases, leaving 10 bases between them. The CDR3 covers 13 residues. CDR3 DNA: TGTGCCAGTAGCCAGCACCTTAACACTGAAGCTTTCTTT. This translates into CASSQHLNTEAFF.

J is TRBJ1-1 and V is TRBV19, with no clear D. Trimming left V 2 bases short and J 0 bases short, with 10 bases between. This CDR3 region has 15 residues. Germline values: CDR1 LNHDA, CDR2 SQIVND (reference sequence). CDR3 region: CASSISPGMNTEAFF. CDR3 DNA sequence: TGTGCCAGTAGTATAAGTCCAGGAATGAACACTGAAGCTTTCTTT.

The rearrangement joins TRBV30 to TRBJ2-7; 7 bases are shared with TRBD1. CDR1 is GTSNPN and CDR2 is SVGIG in the germline V gene (reference sequence). The CDR3 sequence is 14 residues long. J gave up 5 bases and V 4 bases, and 11 bases lay outside the gene matches. The DNA for the CDR3 is TGTGCCTGGAATAAAAAGGGGGCGATACACGAGCAGTACTTC. Amino acids: CAWNKKGAIHEQYF.

This CDR3 is CASSLNSLQETQYF. The DNA of the CDR3 is TGTGCCAGCAGCCTCAACAGCTTACAAGAGACCCAGTACTTC. The genes are TRBV3-1 (or the pseudogene TRBV3-2) and TRBJ2-5; D gene ambiguous. The germline V gene has CDR1 LGHDT and CDR2 YNNKEL (reference sequence). The CDR3 consists of 14 residues. Deletions cut 4 bases from V and 2 bases from J, with 11 bases between.

The rearrangement uses TRBV6-5 and TRBJ1-1; D possibly corresponds to TRBD1 (6 bases). In germline, CDR1 is MNHEY, CDR2 SVGAGI. This CDR3 spans 13 amino acids. Trimming cost V 6 bases and J 5 bases, with 13 bases left between them. The CDR3 nucleotides are TGTGCCAGCAGCTTCGGGACACGGACTGAAGCTTTCTTT. This codes for CASSFGTRTEAFF.

The CDR3 DNA reads TGTGCCACCAGTGGTCGGGGCAACACCGGGGAGCTGTTTTTT. Translating it yields CATSGRGNTGELFF. The chain is built from TRBV24-1 and TRBJ2-2, with D possibly being TRBD1 or TRBD2 (5 bases each). Germline CDR1 reads KGHDR; CDR2 reads SFDVKD. Trimming left V 5 bases short and J 2 bases short, with 8 bases between. The CDR3 consists of 14 residues.

This clone has only one observation. The CDR3 here is CASSLVANTEAFF. The CDR3 nucleotides read TGTGCCAGCAGCTTAGTGGCAAACACTGAAGCTTTCTTT. The genes are TRBV7-2 and TRBJ1-1; D gene unclear. CDR3 length equals 13 residues. V was clipped by 1 base and J by 2 bases, with 5 bases between them. CDR1 is SGHTA, CDR2 FQGNSA, per germline.

The chain employs TRBV19 and TRBJ1-5; a possible D gene is TRBD1 (5 bases). Germline V gene lookup returns CDR1 LNHDA and CDR2 SQIVND (reference sequence). The CDR3 totals 11 residues. Trimming left V 9 bases short and J 6 bases short, with 9 bases between. The CDR3 DNA reads as TGTGCCAGCTCCGGGGGTCAGCCCCAGCATTTT. Translated: CASSGGQPQHF.

The CDR3 spells CASSERTGGYGEKLFF. The CDR3 bases are TGTGCCAGCAGTGAGAGGACAGGGGGCTATGGTGAAAAACTGTTTTTT. The chain links TRBV2 to TRBJ1-4, with 11 bases lining up with TRBD1. V dropped 3 bases and J dropped 7; count of bases not matched to a gene: 7. The CDR3 runs 16 residues. Germline V gene lookup returns CDR1 SNHLY and CDR2 FYNNEI.

The genes are TRBV27 and TRBJ1-3; D is ambiguous. The germline V gene has CDR1 MNHEY and CDR2 SMNVEV (reference sequence). The length of the CDR3 is 11 residues. The V end lost 7 bases, the J end lost 4 bases, and 5 bases lay between the germline ends. The CDR3 loop reads CASKGGNTIYF. DNA for the CDR3: TGTGCCAGCAAGGGCGGAAACACCATATATTTT.

The chain is built from TRBV7-8 and TRBJ1-1, with TRBD1 matching 8 bases. V was pared by 3 bases and J by 3 bases, with 9 bases of the junction left unmatched. This CDR3 comprises 16 residues. Germline V gene data show CDR1 as SGHVS and CDR2 as FQNEAQ. CDR3 in amino acids: CASSLDREGLDTEAFF. The CDR3 DNA reads TGTGCCAGCAGCTTGGACAGGGAAGGGCTGGACACTGAAGCTTTCTTT.

This rearrangement joins TRBV4-1 to TRBJ1-1; D is ambiguous. Trimming took 3 bases from V and 0 from J, leaving 11 bases between them. Germline CDR1 reads MGHRA; CDR2 reads YSYEKL. CDR3 length equals 15 residues. The CDR3 sequence is CASSQDRTVNTEAFF. The CDR3 nucleotides are TGCGCCAGCAGCCAGGATCGTACAGTGAACACTGAAGCTTTCTTT.

The genes are TRBV5-1 and TRBJ2-2; no firm D call. Trimming left V 4 bases short and J 3 bases short, with 13 bases between. Looked up from germline, CDR1 is SGHRS and CDR2 is YFSETQ. This CDR3 comprises 15 residues. The CDR3 nucleotides are TGCGCCAGCAGCCTCTCCGGGCCTTACACCGGGGAGCTGTTTTTT. Amino acid sequence: CASSLSGPYTGELFF. Together with reference TRBV5-1 and TRBJ2-2, the CDR3 gives the full variable domain: KAGVTQTPRYLIKTRGQQVTLSCSPISGHRSVSWYQQTPGQGLQFLFEYFSETQRNKGNFPGRFSGRQFSNSRSEMNVSTLELGDSALYLCASSLSGPYTGELFFGEGSRLTVL.

The chain couples TRBV7-9 to TRBJ1-5; no firm D call. CDR3 length equals 14 residues. Trimming shortened V by 3 bases and J by 7 bases, and 13 bases separated the two germline ends. Germline V gene data show CDR1 as SEHNR and CDR2 as FQNEAQ (reference sequence). In nucleotides, the CDR3 is TGTGCCAGCAGCTTGGCGGGTCCAGGCCAGCCCCAGCATTTT. This gives the protein CASSLAGPGQPQHF.

The genes are TRBV28 and TRBJ2-5; 8 nucleotides align to TRBD2. Trimming took 6 bases from V and 0 from J; bases not matched to a gene: 12. Per germline, CDR1 MDHEN and CDR2 SYDVKM. This CDR3 has 17 residues. The DNA for the CDR3 is TGTGCCAGCAGCCAGCTCCTCTCGGGAGGGGACCAAGAGACCCAGTACTTC. Its protein product is CASSQLLSGGDQETQYF.

The chain couples TRBV3-1 (or the pseudogene TRBV3-2) to TRBJ2-1; D tentatively fits TRBD1 or TRBD2 (6 bases each). V lost 4 bases and J lost 8, with 15 bases in between. The CDR3 spans 14 residues. In germline, CDR1 is LGHDT, CDR2 YNNKEL (reference sequence). The CDR3 nucleotides read TGTGCCAGCAGCCTGGGGGGCTCCGCGGATGAGCAGTTCTTC. Encoded protein: CASSLGGSADEQFF.

The V call is TRBV11-1, the J call TRBJ2-3; D uncertain. Germline V CDR1 and CDR2: SGHAT, FQDESV (reference sequence). With 4 bases removed from V and 2 bases from J, the gap between germline ends came to 10 bases. CDR3 size: 14 residues. CDR3 protein: CASSSGPYTDTQYF. The CDR3 nucleotides are TGTGCCAGCAGCTCTGGTCCCTACACAGATACGCAGTATTTT. The entire variable domain, with the rest obtained from reference TRBV11-1 and TRBJ2-3, is as follows: EAEVAQSPRYKITEKSQAVAFWCDPISGHATLYWYRQILGQGPELLVQFQDESVVDDSQLPKDRFSAERLKGVDSTLKIQPAELGDSAMYLCASSSGPYTDTQYFGPGTRLTVL.

The chain has TRBV27 and TRBJ2-1, with D perhaps TRBD2 (6 bases). Germline CDR1 MNHEY, CDR2 SMNVEV (reference sequence). This CDR3 spans 15 amino acids. Trimming left V 0 bases short and J 9 bases short, with 15 bases between. CDR3 residues: CASSLSVSGGTEQFF. CDR3 bases: TGTGCCAGCAGTTTATCCGTTAGTGGGGGGACTGAGCAGTTCTTC.

The chain combines TRBV6-5 with TRBJ1-1, with 10 nucleotides matching TRBD1. CDR1 and CDR2 (germline): MNHEY, SVGAGI. CDR3 length: 15 residues. J lost 8 bases, V lost 1 base, and 7 bases had no gene match. The CDR3 reads CASSYFMDRGTEAFF. DNA for the CDR3: TGTGCCAGCAGTTACTTTATGGACAGGGGGACGGAAGCTTTCTTT.

V is TRBV19 and J is TRBJ2-4; 8 bases match TRBD2. Looked up from germline, CDR1 is LNHDA and CDR2 is SQIVND (reference sequence). The V and J ends lost 4 bases and 8 bases, in that order; junction bases with no gene match: 13. The CDR3 is 16 residues long. The CDR3 bases are TGTGCCAGTAGTACCAGCGGGAGCGCGTGGGGCGACATTCAGTACTTC. This encodes CASSTSGSAWGDIQYF.

This clone appeared once. The chain employs TRBV19 and TRBJ2-7; possible D gene TRBD2, 6 bases. Germline V lookup: CDR1 LNHDA, CDR2 SQIVND (reference sequence). The CDR3 loop spans 16 amino acids. V was pared by 5 bases and J by 0 bases, with 17 bases between. The DNA for the CDR3 is TGTGCCAGTAGTCCCGCGGGGCCGAAGAGCTCCTACGAGCAGTACTTC. Residues: CASSPAGPKSSYEQYF.

V usage is TRBV29-1 and J usage is TRBJ2-1; TRBD1 aligns across 10 bases. V shed 7 bases and J 10 bases; nucleotides not matched to a gene: 7. The germline gives CDR1 SQVTM, CDR2 ANQGSEA. The CDR3 is made up of 12 amino acids. The CDR3 reads CSDRTGGGEQFF. CDR3 sequence (DNA): TGCAGCGACCGGACAGGGGGTGGGGAGCAGTTCTTC.

The rearrangement joins TRBV10-3 to TRBJ1-2; maybe TRBD1 (5 bases). The CDR3 sequence is 12 residues long. CDR1 is ENHRY, CDR2 SYGVKD, per germline. V was cut by 7 bases and J by 6 bases, with 12 bases left in between. The CDR3 region is CAITGVGDGYTF. CDR3 nucleotide sequence: TGTGCCATCACCGGAGTAGGGGATGGCTACACCTTC.

The rearrangement links TRBV9 to TRBJ1-5, with a possible D match to TRBD1 (5 bases). Germline V gene data show CDR1 as SGDLS and CDR2 as YYNGEE. The CDR3 runs to 14 residues. Trimming shortened V by 3 bases and J by 4 bases, and 11 bases separated the two germline ends. The CDR3 is CASSAAQGNQPQHF. In nucleotides, the CDR3 is TGTGCCAGCAGCGCCGCCCAGGGAAATCAGCCCCAGCATTTT.

This clone was counted a single time. The chain carries TRBV6-5 and TRBJ1-2, with 7 bases that match TRBD1. CDR3 size: 13 residues. Germline-derived CDR1 and CDR2 are MNHEY and SVGAGI. Germline trimming cut 6 bases from V and 4 bases from J; bases unmatched to any gene: 5. CDR3 in amino acids: CASRLGGSYGYTF. As DNA, the CDR3 is TGTGCCAGCAGACTAGGGGGCAGCTATGGCTACACCTTC.

J is TRBJ1-1 and V is TRBV2, with TRBD1 as a possible D gene (5 bases). Germline CDR1 is SNHLY and CDR2 is FYNNEI. The V gene lost 0 bases and the J gene lost 4 bases, with 21 bases spanning the gap. The CDR3 loop spans 18 amino acids. The CDR3 coding sequence is TGTGCCAGCAGTGAAGCCCACGGTCTGCGACAGAAGGGCACTGAAGCTTTCTTT. It specifies CASSEAHGLRQKGTEAFF.

This clone was counted between two and nine times. The chain has TRBV14 and TRBJ2-1, with 11 bases identical to TRBD1. CDR3 length: 15 amino acids. V dropped 5 bases and J dropped 7; count of bases not matched to a gene: 7. Looked up from germline, CDR1 is SGHDN and CDR2 is FVKESK. The DNA of the CDR3 is TGTGCCAGCAGCGGGACAGGGGGGAGTGGGAATGAGCAGTTCTTC. It translates to CASSGTGGSGNEQFF.

The rearrangement joins TRBV10-2 to TRBJ1-5, with D unresolved. CDR3 length: 13 residues. The V end lost 3 bases, the J end lost 6 bases, and 9 bases lay between the germline ends. The germline gives CDR1 WSHSY, CDR2 SAAADI. CDR3 in amino acids: CASSELLGQPQHF. In nucleotides, the CDR3 is TGCGCCAGCAGTGAATTACTTGGTCAGCCCCAGCATTTT.